This TCR beta chain is from a study of PD-1 blockade in classical Hodgkin lymphoma (dated by TCRdb to the early 2020s). Notes on the research overall: Nivolumab dosing was 3 mg/kg intravenously every 2 weeks, continuing until either disease progression or unacceptable toxicity. To define a peripheral blood immune signature of response to PD-1 blockade in classical Hodgkin lymphoma, the study combined TCR beta sequencing with CyTOF.

The Qiagen DNeasy kit was used to extract genomic DNA from unsorted PBMCs and from the negatively selected CD4+ and CD8+ fractions. Using primers that anneal to V and J segments, immunoSEQ multiplex PCR amplified the TCR beta CDR3 regions. A synthetic immune receptor repertoire was used to minimize amplification bias, and any remaining bias was removed computationally after sequencing. The published analysis was carried out like this. Repertoire diversity was quantified as the Shannon entropy index using custom Python scripts. The unsorted, CD4+ and CD8+ repertoires were each analyzed separately, with the exception of combined analyses, where CD4+ and CD8+ sequences were merged in silico. A clone counted as expanded when the clone's frequency after treatment rose at least 2-fold relative to C1D1, and clones undetected at baseline were given a pseudocount of 0.5. Clones with 0 or 1 copy at C1D1 were classified as singleton clones, and clones with 2 or more copies were classified as non-singleton clones. Clones expanded in unsorted samples were annotated as CD4+, CD8+ or unknown by matching protein sequences in sorted samples from the same patient. Diversity changes from C1D1 to C4D1 were tested in paired samples using Wilcoxon tests. TCRdb provides this immuneACCESS table in a form limited to in-frame rearrangements. Some clones are lacking; in checked studies, under half of them reflect an unresolved V gene, and why the rest are absent is not known. Clone size and the V and J calls come from that table; the DNA yielded D and trimming. The sample table shows some 90,000 clones, and 65% to 85% are seen once. Approximately 17% of the sample belongs to the ten largest clones.

Looking up the germline V gene (reference sequence) yields CDR1 SEHNR and CDR2 FQNEAQ. A distance of 9 bases separates the germline ends of V and J, which lose 2 bases and 10 bases respectively. The CDR3 starts with the cysteine, ends with the phenylalanine, and has 12 residues. The DNA shown is the 36-base CDR3, in frame from base 1. What the study reported, not specific to this receptor: The study was restricted to a single clinical trial cohort, and the causes of repertoire differences, possibly disease activity or prior therapy, were left undefined. Among trial patients, those achieving complete response had baseline diversity similar to that of newly diagnosed patients, while diversity was significantly lower in partial responders and progressors. Lower diversity was seen in patients whose nivolumab began less than 1 year after ASCT, and these patients were left out of later analyses so that immune reconstitution would not confound the results. Baseline TCR diversity was reported to be lower in newly diagnosed patients than in healthy donors and to be lower still in relapsed/refractory patients. By C4D1, a significant rise was seen in CD4+ TCR diversity but not in CD8+ TCR diversity (p=0.0027 vs p=0.16), and the rise was most apparent among complete responders (p=0.02).

Note on this clone: Its antigen remains undetermined. No base-level quality is on record; no much larger clone is a single base apart.

The time point label for this specimen denotes: cycle 4 day 1 (C4D1), after five to seven weeks of nivolumab. Every trial patient had relapsed following autologous stem cell transplantation, and prior brentuximab vedotin exposure was what differed among cohorts A, B and C. A total of fewer than 70 patients with relapsed/refractory classical Hodgkin lymphoma made up the trial cohort, and each patient's best overall response was complete response, partial response or progressive disease. In the multi-cohort phase II CheckMate 205 trial, trial patients received single-agent nivolumab. An independent review committee assessed best overall response by applying the 2007 International Working Group response criteria. Trial PBMCs were obtained immediately prior to nivolumab initiation (C1D1) and on therapy at cycle 2 day 1 and cycle 4 day 1. Peripheral blood was collected in 8 mL Vacutainer Cell Preparation Tubes, from which PBMCs were isolated by centrifugation and then cryopreserved.

The TCR originated in a human donor with classical Hodgkin lymphoma. The sample was peripheral blood mononuclear cells (PBMCs), taken before the fourth cycle of nivolumab. The rearranged chain carries TRBV7-9 and TRBJ2-1, with the D gene too uncertain to name. The sequenced DNA is TGTGCCAGCAGCTTAATCCACTCGGAGCAGTTCTTC. This sequence encodes CASSLIHSEQFF.